Listed below are T cell receptor beta chains from one sample, sequenced in a study of T cells in Graves' hyperthyroidism and ophthalmopathy. TCRdb recomputed calls from the multiplex PCR reads with MiXCR, one row per CDR3 protein. Among roughly 740,000 distinct CDR3 sequences listed, about a sixth were seen once. The sequenced sample was blood. Receptors were obtained from a man between 18 and 29 years old with Graves' hyperthyroidism. Each CDR3 is given with its conserved first and last residue. The D gene is left open where the match is weak. Rows give clone size only sometimes, using once, few, many, or a class for an expanded clone.

>many|TRBV28|TRBJ2-1|-
CASSSSTGENEQFF
TGTGCCAGCAGTTCCTCGACAGGAGAGAATGAGCAGTTCTTC
>many|TRBV2|TRBJ1-1|TRBD1
CASRRTGESFTEAFF
TGTGCCAGCAGACGGACAGGGGAAAGTTTCACTGAAGCTTTCTTT
>many|TRBV30|TRBJ1-5|TRBD1
CAWSEGGYYSNQPQHF
TGTGCCTGGAGTGAAGGGGGCTATTATAGCAATCAGCCCCAGCATTTT
>-|TRBV3-1|TRBJ1-5|-
CASSLASSNQPQHF
TGTGCCAGCAGTCTTGCTTCAAGCAATCAGCCCCAGCATTTT
>-|TRBV7-9|TRBJ2-7|TRBD2
CASSRKAGGPYEQYF
TGTGCCAGCAGCAGAAAAGCGGGAGGACCCTACGAGCAGTACTTC
>many|TRBV9|TRBJ2-5|-
CASSVGAEEEETQYF
TGTGCCAGCAGCGTAGGAGCGGAGGAGGAAGAGACCCAGTACTTC
>few|TRBV4-1|TRBJ2-7|-
CASSQDDRYEQYF
TGCGCCAGCAGCCAAGATGACAGATACGAGCAGTACTTC
>-|TRBV20-1|TRBJ2-2|TRBD1
CSASGYRGDTGELFF
TGCAGTGCCTCGGGGTACAGGGGGGACACCGGGGAGCTGTTTTTT
>few|TRBV18|TRBJ2-3|TRBD1
CASSLNRGATDTQYF
TGTGCCAGCTCCCTCAACAGGGGGGCCACAGATACGCAGTATTTT
>-|TRBV27|TRBJ1-5|-
CASSVEGLHQPQHF
TGTGCCAGCAGCGTGGAGGGTTTGCATCAGCCCCAGCATTTT
>-|TRBV20-1|TRBJ2-2|TRBD2
CSARDLAGGMSTGELFF
TGCAGTGCTAGAGATCTGGCGGGAGGGATGTCCACCGGGGAGCTGTTTTTT
>few|TRBV28|TRBJ1-6|-
CASLRGSNSPLHF
TGTGCCAGCCTGAGGGGTTCTAATTCACCCCTCCACTTT
>few|TRBV29-1|TRBJ2-3|TRBD2
CSVEGTSGFTDTQYF
TGCAGCGTTGAAGGGACTAGCGGATTCACAGATACGCAGTATTTT
>-|TRBV24-1|TRBJ2-3|-
CATSDSFGAGSTDTQYF
TGTGCCACCAGTGATTCTTTCGGGGCAGGGAGCACAGATACGCAGTATTTT
>few|TRBV20-1|TRBJ2-1|-
CSASRGTPDNEQFF
TGCAGTGCTAGCCGGGGGACACCCGACAATGAGCAGTTCTTC
>-|TRBV13|TRBJ1-1|-
CASSLRWPGPRYDTEAFF
TGTGCCAGCAGCCTTCGTTGGCCGGGGCCCAGGTACGACACTGAAGCTTTCTTT
>-|TRBV4-3|TRBJ2-3|-
CASSPGTMNTQYF
TGCGCCAGCAGCCCTGGGACCATGAATACGCAGTATTTT
>many|TRBV28|TRBJ1-2|-
CASSLFPLRYTF
TGTGCCAGCAGTTTATTCCCATTGCGCTACACCTTC
>-|TRBV7-2|TRBJ1-4|-
CASSLAGGRFGEKLFF
TGTGCCAGCAGCTTAGCTGGTGGAAGGTTTGGTGAAAAACTGTTTTTT
>many|TRBV2|TRBJ1-1|-
CASRAQGSTEAFF
TGTGCCAGCAGGGCTCAAGGGTCCACTGAAGCTTTCTTT
>few|TRBV24-1|TRBJ2-2|TRBD2
CATSVSSGRRRDTGELFF
TGTGCCACCAGTGTCTCTAGCGGGAGGAGAAGGGACACCGGGGAGCTGTTTTTT
>many|TRBV11-3|TRBJ2-1|-
CASSLWQKNYNEQFF
TGTGCCAGCAGCTTATGGCAGAAGAACTACAATGAGCAGTTCTTC
>many|TRBV7-2|TRBJ2-3|TRBD2
CASSPQTSGRAADTQYF
TGTGCCAGCAGCCCTCAGACTAGCGGGAGGGCCGCAGATACGCAGTATTTT
>-|TRBV30|TRBJ2-5|-
CAWSVGTARRETQYF
TGTGCCTGGAGTGTCGGGACGGCGAGACGGGAGACCCAGTACTTC
>-|TRBV10-3|TRBJ2-1|-
CAISGASDSYNEQFF
TGTGCCATCAGTGGAGCTAGCGACTCATACAATGAGCAGTTCTTC
>few|TRBV7-9|TRBJ2-7|TRBD2
CASSPAGRLYEQYF
TGTGCCAGCAGCCCCGCCGGGAGGCTCTACGAGCAGTACTTC
>few|TRBV29-1|TRBJ1-1|-
CSVVPTFGAFF
TGCAGCGTTGTCCCGACCTTTGGGGCTTTCTTT
>few|TRBV12-3/TRBV12-4|TRBJ2-7|-
CASSAGVGAYEQYF
TGTGCCAGCAGCGCAGGGGTCGGGGCCTACGAGCAGTACTTC
>many|TRBV7-9|TRBJ1-2|-
CASSWGTAENYGYTF
TGTGCCAGCAGCTGGGGGACGGCGGAGAACTATGGCTACACCTTC
>-|TRBV20-1|TRBJ2-7|TRBD2
CSALLAGRAYEQYF
TGCAGTGCACTACTAGCGGGGAGAGCCTACGAGCAGTACTTC
>many|TRBV11-1|TRBJ2-1|TRBD2
CASRGRAVDEQFF
TGTGCCAGCAGGGGGAGGGCCGTAGATGAGCAGTTCTTC
>few|TRBV19|TRBJ2-1|-
CASTDPGNYNEQFF
TGTGCCAGTACTGATCCAGGGAATTACAATGAGCAGTTCTTC
>few|TRBV30|TRBJ2-5|TRBD1
CAWTSQVGTGQETQYF
TGTGCCTGGACTTCCCAAGTGGGGACAGGACAAGAGACCCAGTACTTC